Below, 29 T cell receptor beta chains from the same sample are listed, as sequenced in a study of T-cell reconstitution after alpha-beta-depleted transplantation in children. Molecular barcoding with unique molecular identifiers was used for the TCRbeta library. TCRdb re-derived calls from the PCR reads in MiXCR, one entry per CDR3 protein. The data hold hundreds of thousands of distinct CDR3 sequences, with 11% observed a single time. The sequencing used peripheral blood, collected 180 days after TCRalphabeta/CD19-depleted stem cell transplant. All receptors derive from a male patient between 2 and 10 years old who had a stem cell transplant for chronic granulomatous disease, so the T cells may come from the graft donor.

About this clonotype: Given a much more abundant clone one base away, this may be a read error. CDR3 residues: CVSSLYTGVSYEQYF. The CDR3 DNA reads TGTGTCAGCAGTCTTTATACAGGGGTGTCCTACGAGCAGTACTTC. The chain recombines TRBV28 with TRBJ2-7, with 7 positions matching TRBD1. CDR1 is MDHEN, CDR2 SYDVKM, per germline. CDR3 length: 15 residues. Complete variable domain (other parts from reference TRBV28 and TRBJ2-7): DVKVTQSSRYLVKRTGEKVFLECVQDMDHENMFWYRQDPGLGLRLIYFSYDVKMKEKGDIPEGYSVSREKKERFSLILESASTNQTSMYLCVSSLYTGVSYEQYFGPGTRLTVT.

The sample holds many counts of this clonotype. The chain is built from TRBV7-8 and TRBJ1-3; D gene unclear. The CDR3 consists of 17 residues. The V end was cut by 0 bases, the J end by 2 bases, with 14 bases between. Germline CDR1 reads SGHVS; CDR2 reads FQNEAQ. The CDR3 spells CASSLAGRSLAGNTIYF. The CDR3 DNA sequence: TGTGCCAGCAGCTTAGCAGGCCGCTCTCTCGCTGGAAACACCATATATTTT.

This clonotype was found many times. This CDR3 reads CASSLAPGLAGGSYNEQFF. The DNA for the CDR3 is TGCGCCAGCAGCTTGGCTCCGGGACTAGCGGGAGGCTCCTACAATGAGCAGTTCTTC. The rearrangement joins TRBV5-1 to TRBJ2-1, with TRBD2 matching over 15 bases. After removal of 0 bases from V and 0 bases from J, the junction contained 4 bases not matched to a gene. The CDR3 runs 19 residues. CDR1 and CDR2 (germline): SGHRS, YFSETQ. Using reference TRBV5-1 and TRBJ2-1 for the parts outside the CDR3, the full variable domain is KAGVTQTPRYLIKTRGQQVTLSCSPISGHRSVSWYQQTPGQGLQFLFEYFSETQRNKGNFPGRFSGRQFSNSRSEMNVSTLELGDSALYLCASSLAPGLAGGSYNEQFFGPGTRLTVL.

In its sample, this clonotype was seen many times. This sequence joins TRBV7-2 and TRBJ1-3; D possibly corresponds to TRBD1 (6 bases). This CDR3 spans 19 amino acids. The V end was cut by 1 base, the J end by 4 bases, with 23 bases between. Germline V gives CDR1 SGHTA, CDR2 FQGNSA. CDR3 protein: CASSLGRGGIDAIGNTIYF. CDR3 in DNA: TGTGCCAGCAGCTTAGGGCGAGGGGGAATCGATGCTATCGGAAACACCATATATTTT.

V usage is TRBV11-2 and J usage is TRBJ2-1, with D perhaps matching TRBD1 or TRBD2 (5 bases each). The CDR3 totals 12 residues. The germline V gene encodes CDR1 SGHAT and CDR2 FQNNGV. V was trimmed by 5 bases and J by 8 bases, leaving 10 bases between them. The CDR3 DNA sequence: TGTGCCAGCAGCCACATGGGGGATGAGCAGTTCTTC. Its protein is CASSHMGDEQFF.

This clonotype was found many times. CDR3 DNA sequence: TGTGCCAGCAGCTTTACTAGCGGGGGGGCTTATGAGCAGTTCTTC. Its protein is CASSFTSGGAYEQFF. The genes are TRBV7-9 and TRBJ2-1; 13 bases line up with TRBD2. CDR3 length equals 15 residues. Trimming cost V 3 bases and J 8 bases; bases outside gene matches: 4. Germline loops: CDR1 SEHNR, CDR2 FQNEAQ (reference sequence).

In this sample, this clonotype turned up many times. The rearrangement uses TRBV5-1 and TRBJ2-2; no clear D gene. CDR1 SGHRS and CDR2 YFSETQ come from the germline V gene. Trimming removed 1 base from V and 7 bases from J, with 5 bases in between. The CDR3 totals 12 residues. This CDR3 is CASSLKIGELFF. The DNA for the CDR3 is TGCGCCAGCAGCTTGAAGATCGGGGAGCTGTTTTTT.

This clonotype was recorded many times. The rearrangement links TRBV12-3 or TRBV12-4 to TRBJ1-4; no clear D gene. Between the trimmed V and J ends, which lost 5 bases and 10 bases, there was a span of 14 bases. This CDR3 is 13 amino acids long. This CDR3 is CASSPEVAGKLFF. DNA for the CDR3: TGTGCCAGCAGTCCTGAGGTAGCGGGAAAACTGTTTTTT.

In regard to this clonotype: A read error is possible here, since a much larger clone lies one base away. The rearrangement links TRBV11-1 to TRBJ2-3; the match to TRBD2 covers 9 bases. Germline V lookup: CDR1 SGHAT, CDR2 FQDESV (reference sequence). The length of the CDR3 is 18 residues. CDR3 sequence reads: CASSLDFRLAVSTDTQCF. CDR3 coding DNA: TGTGCCAGCAGCTTAGATTTTCGACTAGCGGTAAGCACAGATACGCAGTGTTTT.

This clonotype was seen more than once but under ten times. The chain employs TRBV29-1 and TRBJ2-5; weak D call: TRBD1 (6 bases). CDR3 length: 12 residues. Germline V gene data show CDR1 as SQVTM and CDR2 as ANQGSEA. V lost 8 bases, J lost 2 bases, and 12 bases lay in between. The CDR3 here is CSLRTAQETQYF. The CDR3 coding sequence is TGCAGCCTCCGGACAGCACAAGAGACCCAGTACTTC.

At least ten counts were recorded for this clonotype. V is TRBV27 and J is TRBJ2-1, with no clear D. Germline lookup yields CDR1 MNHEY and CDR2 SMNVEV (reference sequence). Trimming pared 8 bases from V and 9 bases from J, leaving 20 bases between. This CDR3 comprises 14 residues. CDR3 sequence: CASATTFPLREQFF. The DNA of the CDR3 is TGTGCCAGCGCTACAACCTTCCCCTTACGTGAGCAGTTCTTC.

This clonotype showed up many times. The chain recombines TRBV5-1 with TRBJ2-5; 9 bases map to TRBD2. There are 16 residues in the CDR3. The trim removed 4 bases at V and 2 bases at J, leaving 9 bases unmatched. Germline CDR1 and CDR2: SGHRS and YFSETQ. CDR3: CASSRPSGVLQETQYF. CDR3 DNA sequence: TGCGCCAGCAGCCGCCCTAGCGGGGTGCTTCAAGAGACCCAGTACTTC.

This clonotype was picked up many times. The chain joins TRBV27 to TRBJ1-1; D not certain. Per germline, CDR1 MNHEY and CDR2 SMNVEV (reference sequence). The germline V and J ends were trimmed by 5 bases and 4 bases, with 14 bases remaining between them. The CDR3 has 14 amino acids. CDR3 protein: CASSPRPFSTEAFF. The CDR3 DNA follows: TGTGCCAGCAGTCCTCGACCGTTTAGCACTGAAGCTTTCTTT.

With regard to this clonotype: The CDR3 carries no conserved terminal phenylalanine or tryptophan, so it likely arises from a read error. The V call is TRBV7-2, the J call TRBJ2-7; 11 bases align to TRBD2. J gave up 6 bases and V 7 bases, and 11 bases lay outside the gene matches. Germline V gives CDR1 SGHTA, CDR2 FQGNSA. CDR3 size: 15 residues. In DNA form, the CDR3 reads TGTGCCAGCACCTCGAGTTTAGCGGGAGGGGGCGAGCAGTACCTC. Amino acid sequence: CASTSSLAGGGEQYL.

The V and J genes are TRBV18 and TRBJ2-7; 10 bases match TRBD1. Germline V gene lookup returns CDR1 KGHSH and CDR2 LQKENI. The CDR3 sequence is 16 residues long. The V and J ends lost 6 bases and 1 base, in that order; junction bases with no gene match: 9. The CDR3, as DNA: TGTGCCAGCTCCAAGTCGACAGGGGGCAGATCCTACGAGCAGTACTTC. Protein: CASSKSTGGRSYEQYF.

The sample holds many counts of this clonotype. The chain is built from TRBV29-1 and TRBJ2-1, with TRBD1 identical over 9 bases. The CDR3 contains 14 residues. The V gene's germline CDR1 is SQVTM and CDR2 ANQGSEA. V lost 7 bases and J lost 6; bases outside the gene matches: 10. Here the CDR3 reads CSAGWTGVFNEQFF. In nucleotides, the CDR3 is TGCAGCGCCGGTTGGACAGGGGTCTTCAATGAGCAGTTCTTC.

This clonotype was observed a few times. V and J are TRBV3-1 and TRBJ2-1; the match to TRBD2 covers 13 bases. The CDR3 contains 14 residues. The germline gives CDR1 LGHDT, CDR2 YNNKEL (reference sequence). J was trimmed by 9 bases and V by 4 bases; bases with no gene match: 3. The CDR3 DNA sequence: TGTGCCAGCAGCCTAGGACTAGCGGGAGTTGAGCAGTTCTTC. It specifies CASSLGLAGVEQFF.

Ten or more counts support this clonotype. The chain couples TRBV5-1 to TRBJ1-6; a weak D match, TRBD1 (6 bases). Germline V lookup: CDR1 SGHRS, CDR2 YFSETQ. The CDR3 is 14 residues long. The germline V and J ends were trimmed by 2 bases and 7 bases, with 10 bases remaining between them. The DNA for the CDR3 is TGCGCCAGCAGCTTTTTACAGGGCAATTCACCCCTCCACTTT. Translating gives CASSFLQGNSPLHF.

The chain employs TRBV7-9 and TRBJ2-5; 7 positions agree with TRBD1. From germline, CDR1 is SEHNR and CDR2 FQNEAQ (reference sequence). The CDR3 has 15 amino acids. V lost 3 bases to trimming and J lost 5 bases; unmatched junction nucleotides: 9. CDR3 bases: TGTGCCAGCAGCTTGACTACAGGGGTCCGGGAGACCCAGTACTTC. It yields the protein CASSLTTGVRETQYF. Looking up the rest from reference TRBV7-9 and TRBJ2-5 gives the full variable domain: DTGVSQNPRHKITKRGQNVTFRCDPISEHNRLYWYRQTLGQGPEFLTYFQNEAQLEKSRLLSDRFSAERPKGSFSTLEIQRTEQGDSAMYLCASSLTTGVRETQYFGPGTRLLVL.

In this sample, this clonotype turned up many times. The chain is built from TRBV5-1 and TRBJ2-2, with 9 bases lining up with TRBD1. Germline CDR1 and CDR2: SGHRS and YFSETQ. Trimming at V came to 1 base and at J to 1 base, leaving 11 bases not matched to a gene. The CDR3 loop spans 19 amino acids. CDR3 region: CASSLPLDRGFLNTGELFF. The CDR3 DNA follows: TGCGCCAGCAGCTTGCCCCTCGACAGGGGGTTCCTGAACACCGGGGAGCTGTTTTTT. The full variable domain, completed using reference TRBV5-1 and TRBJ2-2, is KAGVTQTPRYLIKTRGQQVTLSCSPISGHRSVSWYQQTPGQGLQFLFEYFSETQRNKGNFPGRFSGRQFSNSRSEMNVSTLELGDSALYLCASSLPLDRGFLNTGELFFGEGSRLTVL.

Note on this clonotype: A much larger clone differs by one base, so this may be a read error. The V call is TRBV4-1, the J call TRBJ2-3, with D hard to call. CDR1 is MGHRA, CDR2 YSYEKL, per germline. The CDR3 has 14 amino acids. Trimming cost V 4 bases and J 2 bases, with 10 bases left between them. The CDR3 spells CASSPAHPTDTQYF. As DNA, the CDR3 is TGCGCCAGCAGCCCAGCGCACCCCACAGATACGCAGTATTTT.

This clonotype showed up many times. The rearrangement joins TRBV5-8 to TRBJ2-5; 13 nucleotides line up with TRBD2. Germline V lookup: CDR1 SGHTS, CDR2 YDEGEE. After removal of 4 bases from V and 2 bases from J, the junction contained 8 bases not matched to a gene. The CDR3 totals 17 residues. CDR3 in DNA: TGTGCCAGCAGCGTGGGACTAGCGGGAAGAAGGCAAGAGACCCAGTACTTC. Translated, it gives CASSVGLAGRRQETQYF.

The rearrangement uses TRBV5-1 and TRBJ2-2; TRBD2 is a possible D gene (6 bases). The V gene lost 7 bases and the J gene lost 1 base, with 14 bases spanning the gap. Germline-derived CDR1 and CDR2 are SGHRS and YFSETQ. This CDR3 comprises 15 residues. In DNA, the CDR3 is TGCGCCAGCCTCCGATCAGCGGGGAACACCGGGGAGCTGTTTTTT. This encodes CASLRSAGNTGELFF.

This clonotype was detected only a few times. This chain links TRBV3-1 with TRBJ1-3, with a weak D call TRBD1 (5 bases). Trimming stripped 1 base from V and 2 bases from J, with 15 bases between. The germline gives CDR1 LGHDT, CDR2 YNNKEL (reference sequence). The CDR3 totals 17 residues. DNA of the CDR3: TGTGCCAGCAGCCAAGTAAGGACTACGGGGGCTGGAAACACCATATATTTT. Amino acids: CASSQVRTTGAGNTIYF. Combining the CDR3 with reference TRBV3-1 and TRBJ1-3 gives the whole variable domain DTAVSQTPKYLVTQMGNDKSIKCEQNLGHDTMYWYKQDSKKFLKIMFSYNNKELIINETVPNRFSPKSPDKAHLNLHINSLELGDSAVYFCASSQVRTTGAGNTIYFGEGSWLTVV.

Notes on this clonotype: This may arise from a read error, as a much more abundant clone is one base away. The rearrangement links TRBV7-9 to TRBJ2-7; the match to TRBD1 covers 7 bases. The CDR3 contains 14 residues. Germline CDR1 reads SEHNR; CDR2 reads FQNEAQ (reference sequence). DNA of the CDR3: TGTGCCAGAAGCTCCAGACAGGGTCCCCACGAGCAGTACTTC. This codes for CARSSRQGPHEQYF.

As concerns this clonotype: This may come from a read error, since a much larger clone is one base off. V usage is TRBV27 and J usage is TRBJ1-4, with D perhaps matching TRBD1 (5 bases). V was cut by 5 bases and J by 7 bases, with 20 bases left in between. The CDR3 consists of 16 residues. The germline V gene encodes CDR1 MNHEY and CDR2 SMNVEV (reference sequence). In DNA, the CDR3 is TGTGCCAGCAGTACCCACTCCGACAGTGGCCCTGAAAAACTGTTTTTT. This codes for CASSTHSDSGPEKLFF. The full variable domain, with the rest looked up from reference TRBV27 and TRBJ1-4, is EAQVTQNPRYLITVTGKKLTVTCSQNMNHEYMSWYRQDPGLGLRQIYYSMNVEVTDKGDVPEGYKVSRKEKRNFPLILESPSPNQTSLYFCASSTHSDSGPEKLFFGSGTQLSVL.

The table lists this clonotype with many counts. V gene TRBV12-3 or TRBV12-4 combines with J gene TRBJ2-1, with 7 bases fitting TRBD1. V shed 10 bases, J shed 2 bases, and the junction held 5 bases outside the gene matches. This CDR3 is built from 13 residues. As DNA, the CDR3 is TGTGCCACCTCGACAGGGACCTACAATGAGCAGTTCTTC. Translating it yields CATSTGTYNEQFF.

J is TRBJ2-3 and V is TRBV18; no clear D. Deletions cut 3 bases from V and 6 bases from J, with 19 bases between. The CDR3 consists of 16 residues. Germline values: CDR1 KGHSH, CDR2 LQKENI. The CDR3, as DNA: TGTGCCAGCTCACCCCGAAACGTTGTGACTCTGGATACGCAGTATTTT. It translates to CASSPRNVVTLDTQYF.

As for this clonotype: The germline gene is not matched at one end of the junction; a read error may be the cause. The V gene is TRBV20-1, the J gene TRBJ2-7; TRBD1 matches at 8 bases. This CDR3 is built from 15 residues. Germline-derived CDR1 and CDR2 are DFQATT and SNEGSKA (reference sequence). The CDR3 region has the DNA TGCAGTGCTAGGGGCCGGGACAGGCTAACCTACGAGCTGTACTTC. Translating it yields CSARGRDRLTYELYF.